The entry below describes one TCR beta chain. The germline V gene encodes CDR1 GTSNPN and CDR2 SVGIG (reference sequence). The V and J ends lost 5 bases and 8 bases respectively, with 15 bases between them. The CDR3 runs to 12 residues. Data came from immunoSEQ multiplex PCR; TCRdb stores just in-frame clones and leaves some out. This sample has 90,000 to 95,000 clones, with roughly 96% found just once. The data originate from a study of siplizumab effects on memory and regulatory T cells. The V gene is TRBV30, the J gene TRBJ1-1; TRBD1 is a possible D gene (5 bases). The sample consisted of naive CD4+ T cells sorted from blood. The sequence was collected from a human donor in good health. The CDR3 is CAWGTPGIEAFF. The CDR3 DNA follows: TGTGCCTGGGGGACGCCGGGGATAGAAGCTTTCTTT.